A selection of T cell receptor beta chains follows, all from one sample in a study of control samples from healthy donors and cancer patients. Some clones are missing from TCRdb's copy, which holds only in-frame ones; the method was immunoSEQ multiplex PCR. The sample includes approximately 170,000 clones, 90% to 95% seen only once; the top ten take about 1.6%. The material sequenced was blood. The receptors here all came from a woman aged 25 to 45 in good health. The CDR3 runs from the conserved cysteine through the conserved F or W. The D gene is left open where the match is weak. Clone size is stated in some rows and not others, as once, few, many or a class when expanded.

clone size: -
J gene: TRBJ1-2
V gene: TRBV6-1
D gene: TRBD1
CDR3 DNA: TGTGCCAGCAGTGAACGGGACAGGAGCTATGGCTACACCTTC
CDR3 protein: CASSERDRSYGYTF

clone size: once
J gene: TRBJ2-1
V gene: TRBV18
D gene: -
CDR3 DNA: TGTGCCAGCTCTCCCCTAGGCTACAATGAGCAGTTCTTC
CDR3 protein: CASSPLGYNEQFF

clone size: once
J gene: TRBJ2-2
V gene: TRBV7-2
D gene: -
CDR3 DNA: TGTGCCAGCAGCTTAGCGGGAGGAACCGGGGAGCTGTTTTTT
CDR3 protein: CASSLAGGTGELFF

clone size: -
J gene: TRBJ1-1
V gene: TRBV5-1
D gene: -
CDR3 DNA: TGCGCCAGCAGAGCGGGAGGGCGGGCTGAAGCTTTCTTT
CDR3 protein: CASRAGGRAEAFF

clone size: -
J gene: TRBJ1-3
V gene: TRBV28
D gene: -
CDR3 DNA: TGTGCCAGCAGTTATGGAGGGAGCTCTGGAAACACCATATATTTT
CDR3 protein: CASSYGGSSGNTIYF

clone size: -
J gene: TRBJ1-5
V gene: TRBV4-2
D gene: -
CDR3 DNA: TGTGCCAGCAGCCAAGATCAGGGTCATCAGCCCCAGCATTTT
CDR3 protein: CASSQDQGHQPQHF

clone size: once
J gene: TRBJ2-1
V gene: TRBV7-9
D gene: TRBD2
CDR3 DNA: TGTGCCAGCAGCTTAGATGCGGGAGTGGCTGAGCAGTTCTTC
CDR3 protein: CASSLDAGVAEQFF

clone size: -
J gene: TRBJ2-2
V gene: TRBV7-2
D gene: -
CDR3 DNA: TGTGCCAGCAGCTTATACACCGGGGAGCTGTTTTTT
CDR3 protein: CASSLYTGELFF

clone size: -
J gene: TRBJ2-5
V gene: TRBV7-9
D gene: -
CDR3 DNA: TGTGCCAGGACAGGAGGAGAGACCCAGTACTTC
CDR3 protein: CARTGGETQYF

clone size: -
J gene: TRBJ1-2
V gene: TRBV19
D gene: -
CDR3 DNA: TGTGCCAGTAGTAGGGCAGCGACTAACTATGGCTACACCTTC
CDR3 protein: CASSRAATNYGYTF

clone size: -
J gene: TRBJ2-7
V gene: TRBV27
D gene: TRBD1
CDR3 DNA: TGTGCCAGCAGTCCATCGGACAGGGGATCCTACGAGCAGTACTTC
CDR3 protein: CASSPSDRGSYEQYF

clone size: few
J gene: TRBJ2-1
V gene: TRBV5-1
D gene: TRBD1
CDR3 DNA: TGCGCCAGCAGCTTGGGGGACAGTCACAATGAGCAGTTCTTC
CDR3 protein: CASSLGDSHNEQFF

clone size: -
J gene: TRBJ2-2
V gene: TRBV5-4
D gene: -
CDR3 DNA: TGTGCCAGCAGCTTGGGTCTCGGAACCGGGGAGCTGTTTTTT
CDR3 protein: CASSLGLGTGELFF

clone size: once
J gene: TRBJ2-5
V gene: TRBV7-2
D gene: -
CDR3 DNA: TGTGCCAGCAGCTTAGTGTGGGGAGAGACCCAGTACTTC
CDR3 protein: CASSLVWGETQYF